This T cell receptor (beta chain) was profiled in a study of CD8+ T cells in alopecia areata (dated by TCRdb to 2017 to 2018). General notes on the study: Treated patients were enrolled in an open-label pilot trial of oral tofacitinib, 5 to 10 mg twice daily, for moderate-to-severe alopecia areata. In humans, TCRbeta sequencing was performed on scalp tissue and on sorted CD4+ and CD8+ peripheral blood T cells from healthy controls and from patients with patchy or totalis/universalis alopecia areata. Scalp clonality was compared among normal scalp (n=4), patchy alopecia areata scalp (n=8), and alopecia totalis/universalis scalp (n=8). RNA was obtained with the PAXgene miRNA kit for fixed scalp, the miRNeasy kit for PBMCs, and the RNeasy kit for mouse skin. For the treated patients, the SALT score, which quantifies what percentage of scalp surface area is affected, served as the measure of disease severity. Tofacitinib-treated patients had biopsies at baseline and at 4 and 24 weeks of treatment, with a later scalp biopsy in several patients. TCRbeta CDR3 regions were amplified by immunoSEQ multiplex PCR with 35 Vbeta forward and 13 Jbeta reverse primers. In both human patients and the C3H/HeJ mouse model, the study applied high-throughput TCRbeta sequencing to look at T cell clonal expansion in alopecia areata. Tofacitinib was given for 6 to 18 months, followed by 6 months of follow-up off drug to assess delayed response and recurrence.

Notes on this clone: The target of this receptor is not known. No much larger clonotype is one base removed from it; base qualities were not supplied.

To prepare the library, the immunoSEQ multiplex PCR assay was applied. RNA was extracted from all samples and reverse transcribed into cDNA, which served as template for TCR sequencing. SuperScript III was used to make first-strand cDNA, primed with a 2:1 mix of oligo-dT and random hexamers. A synthetic immune receptor repertoire was used to assess amplification bias, and residual bias was removed computationally. Processing in the source paper ran as follows. Raw reads were preprocessed to remove errors, and CDR3 was defined by IMGT conventions from the conserved cysteine to phenylalanine. To get clonality, Shannon entropy was normalized by log2 of the number of productive unique TCRs and the result was subtracted from 1. Whether each scalp clone was CD4 or CD8 was inferred by checking scalp TCRbeta sequences against the CD4 and CD8 repertoires from sorted blood. TCRdb retrieved this table from immuneACCESS and kept in-frame rearrangements only. Not all clones are present; in checked studies, unresolved V genes account for under half, and no reason is known for the remainder. V, J and clone size are taken as reported in that table, and D and trimming were inferred from the DNA itself. The sample profile shows 150,000 to 200,000 clones; 60% of them were found once. Jointly, the top ten make up about 3% of the sample.

The time point tag for this specimen amounts to: 4 weeks on oral tofacitinib. Taken with the paper, the label for treatment or condition translates to: oral pan-JAK inhibitor, 5-10 mg twice daily. Lesional scalp punch biopsies and peripheral blood were collected from alopecia areata patients. PBMCs were separated by density centrifugation and stained for CD3, CD4 and CD8, after which CD4+ and CD8+ T cells were sorted on a FACSAria. The germline V gene gives CDR1 as LGHNA and CDR2 as YSLEER. Including cysteine and phenylalanine, the CDR3 has 13 amino acids. Just CDR3 DNA is preserved here, 39 bases in frame from base 1. The germline V end is reduced by 4 bases and the J end by 10 bases; junction bases left unmatched: 5. The full study reports these points: Many expanded lesional clones persisted in scalp and blood during tofacitinib treatment, which may partly explain relapse after stopping treatment. TCR sequences shared between patients were less clear than in mice, possibly partly because of HLA diversity in the patient population. Higher clonality and more expanded CD8+ clones were observed in lesional scalp than in normal scalp, particularly in alopecia totalis/universalis, a finding suggestive of antigenic drive. Unlike mouse skin, which is dominated by gammadelta T cells, normal human skin has resident alphabeta T cells that are also sequenced, and this complicates analysis of the scalp TCR repertoire. Scalp clonality and the number of expanded CD8+ clones among the top 100 scalp clones were significantly decreased by tofacitinib. Because the treated cohort was small and included a single nonresponder, larger studies are needed to assess links between baseline CD8+ expansion and response.

The TCR originated in a human donor with alopecia areata. The source material was CD4+ T cells sorted from blood, sampled at week 4, from a patient treated with tofacitinib. The rearranged chain carries TRBV4-3 and TRBJ1-1; 11 central bases correspond to TRBD1. The CDR3 reads as follows: CASSLPGQGAAFF. The nucleotide sequence is given as TGCGCCAGCAGCCTTCCCGGACAGGGGGCAGCTTTCTTT.